This T cell receptor beta chain came from a study of blood T cell repertoires in COVID-19. Study background: Sample material is recorded as cDNA or gDNA derived from T cells, B-cell-depleted T cells, or PBMCs.

The CDR3 runs to 14 residues. Germline CDR1 MNHNS, CDR2 SASEGT. The V gene lost 1 base and the J gene lost 5 bases, with 12 bases spanning the gap. In the authors' methods: Amplification of reference gene primers was used by the study to estimate nucleated cell counts. Using immunoSEQ multiplex PCR, the repertoire was profiled, and TCRdb retains in-frame clones only, with some absent. The V and J calls and clone size are taken from that table; D and trimming were inferred from the DNA. Among approximately 28,000 clones listed, 90% were seen once. The J gene is TRBJ2-7, the V gene TRBV6-1; D is possibly TRBD1 (5 bases). The TCR sequence derives from an older woman with active COVID-19. Sequencing input: peripheral blood. This chain's CDR3 is CASSEVDNPNEQYF. CDR3 DNA sequence: TGTGCCAGCAGTGAAGTGGACAATCCTAACGAGCAGTACTTC.